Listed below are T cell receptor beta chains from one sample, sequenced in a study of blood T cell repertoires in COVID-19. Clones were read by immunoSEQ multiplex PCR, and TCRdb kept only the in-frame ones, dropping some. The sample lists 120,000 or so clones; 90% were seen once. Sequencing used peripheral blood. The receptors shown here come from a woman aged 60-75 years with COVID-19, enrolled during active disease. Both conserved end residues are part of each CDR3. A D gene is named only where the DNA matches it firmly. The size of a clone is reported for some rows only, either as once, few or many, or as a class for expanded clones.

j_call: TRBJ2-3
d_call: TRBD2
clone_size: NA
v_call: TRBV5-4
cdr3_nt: TGTGCCAGCAGCCCTCGGGCGGGCGGGGGGCAGGATACGCAGTATTTT
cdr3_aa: CASSPRAGGGQDTQYF

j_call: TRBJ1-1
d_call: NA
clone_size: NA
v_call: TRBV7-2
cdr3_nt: TGTGCCAGCAGCTTAGGGGTCGGTGTCCGGGCTGAAGCTTTCTTT
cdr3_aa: CASSLGVGVRAEAFF

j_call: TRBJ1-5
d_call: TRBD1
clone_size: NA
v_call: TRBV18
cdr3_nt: TGTGCCAGCTCCAGGGGGGCCAATCAGCCCCAGCATTTT
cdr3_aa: CASSRGANQPQHF

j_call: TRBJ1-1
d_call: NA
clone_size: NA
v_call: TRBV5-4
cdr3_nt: TGTGCCAGCAGCTTGGAGGGCAGGGTCACTGAAGCTTTCTTT
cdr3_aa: CASSLEGRVTEAFF

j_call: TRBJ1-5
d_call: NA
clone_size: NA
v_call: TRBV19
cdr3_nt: TGTGCCAGTAGTATAGATTTAAGAGAGAGATATAGCAATCAGCCCCAGCATTTT
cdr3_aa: CASSIDLRERYSNQPQHF

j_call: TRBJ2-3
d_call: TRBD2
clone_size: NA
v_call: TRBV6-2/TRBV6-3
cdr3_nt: TGTGCCAGCAGCCTCGGACTAGCAGCAGATACGCAGTATTTT
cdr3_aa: CASSLGLAADTQYF

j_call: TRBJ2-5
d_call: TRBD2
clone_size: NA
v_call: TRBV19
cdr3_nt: TGTGCCAGTAGTATAGTAGGGGCCGGGGGGGAGACCCAGTACTTC
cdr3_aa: CASSIVGAGGETQYF

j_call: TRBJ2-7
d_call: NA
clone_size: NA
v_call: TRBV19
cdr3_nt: TGTGCCAGTAGTATAGCCAGGGGCAACGAGCAGTACTTC
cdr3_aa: CASSIARGNEQYF

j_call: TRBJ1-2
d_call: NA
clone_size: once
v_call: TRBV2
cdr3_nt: TGTGCCAGCAGTGAATCTTGGGGGAGGAATGGCTACACCTTC
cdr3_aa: CASSESWGRNGYTF

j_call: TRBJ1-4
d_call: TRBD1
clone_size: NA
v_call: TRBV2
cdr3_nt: TGTGCCAGCAGTCGGGACAGGGGGAATGAAAAACTGTTTTTT
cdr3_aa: CASSRDRGNEKLFF

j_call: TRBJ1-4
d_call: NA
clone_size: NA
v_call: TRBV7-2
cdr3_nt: TGTGCCAGCAGCTTATGGGGGGGAGAAAATGAAAAACTGTTTTTT
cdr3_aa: CASSLWGGENEKLFF

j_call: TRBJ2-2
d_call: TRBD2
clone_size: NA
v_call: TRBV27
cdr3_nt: TGTGCCAGCAGCTCACAGGGACTAGCGGGGACCGGGGAGCTGTTTTTT
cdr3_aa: CASSSQGLAGTGELFF

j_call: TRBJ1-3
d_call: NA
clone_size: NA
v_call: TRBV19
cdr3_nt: TGTGCCAGTAGTATAGGGACCGACAGGACTGGAAACACCATATATTTT
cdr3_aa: CASSIGTDRTGNTIYF

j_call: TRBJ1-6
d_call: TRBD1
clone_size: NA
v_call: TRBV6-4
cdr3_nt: TGTGCCAGCAGTGACTCGGGACAGGGGGCTTCACCCCTCCACTTT
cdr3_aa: CASSDSGQGASPLHF

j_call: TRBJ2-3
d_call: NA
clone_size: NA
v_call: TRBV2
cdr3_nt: TGTGCCAGCAGTGTTGGGACTGGCTACACAGATACGCAGTATTTT
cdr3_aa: CASSVGTGYTDTQYF

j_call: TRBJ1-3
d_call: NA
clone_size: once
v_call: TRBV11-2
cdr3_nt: TGTGCCAGCAGCTCTCCCCCCCCAGGGTTGACCAACACCATATATTTT
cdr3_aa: CASSSPPPGLTNTIYF

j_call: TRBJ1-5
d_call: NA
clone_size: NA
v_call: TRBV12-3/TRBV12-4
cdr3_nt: TGTGCCAGCAGCCAGGGCCGCGGTCAGCCCCAGCATTTT
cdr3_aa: CASSQGRGQPQHF

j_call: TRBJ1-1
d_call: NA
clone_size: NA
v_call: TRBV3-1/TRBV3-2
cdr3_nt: TGTGCCAGCAGCTCCCGAGGGAGCACTGAAGCTTTCTTT
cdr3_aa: CASSSRGSTEAFF

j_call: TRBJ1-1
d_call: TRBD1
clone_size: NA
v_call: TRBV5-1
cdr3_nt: TGCGCCAGCAGCGTGGACAGGGCCAGGTCCACTGAAGCTTTCTTT
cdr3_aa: CASSVDRARSTEAFF

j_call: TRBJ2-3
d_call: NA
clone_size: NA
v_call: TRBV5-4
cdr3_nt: TGTGCCAGCAGCTTCCCCTCTACAGGGCTAAATACGCAGTATTTT
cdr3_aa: CASSFPSTGLNTQYF

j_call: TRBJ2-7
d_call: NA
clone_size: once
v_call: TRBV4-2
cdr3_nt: TGTGCCAGCAGCCAAGTAGGGGGCGAGCAGTACTTC
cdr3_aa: CASSQVGGEQYF

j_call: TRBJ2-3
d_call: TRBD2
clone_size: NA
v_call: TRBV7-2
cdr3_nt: TGTGCCAGCAGCTTCAGCGGGGGGCTAGATACGCAGTATTTT
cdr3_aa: CASSFSGGLDTQYF

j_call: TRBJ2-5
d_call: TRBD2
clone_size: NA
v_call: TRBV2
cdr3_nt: TGTGCCCCACCCCTACCCCTAATCGGCGGGTCTGGTGCCCTAGCGGGGGCCGAGGAGACCCAGTACTTC
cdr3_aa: CAPPLPLIGGSGALAGAEETQYF

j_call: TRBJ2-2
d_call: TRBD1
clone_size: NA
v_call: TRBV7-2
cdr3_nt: TGTGCCAGCAGCTTTCTGACAGGGGTCACCGGGGAGCTGTTTTTT
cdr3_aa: CASSFLTGVTGELFF

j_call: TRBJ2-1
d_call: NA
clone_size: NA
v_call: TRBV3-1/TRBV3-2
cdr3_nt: TGTGCCAGCAGCCAACAAGTTTCGGGAAATGAGCAGTTCTTC
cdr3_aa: CASSQQVSGNEQFF

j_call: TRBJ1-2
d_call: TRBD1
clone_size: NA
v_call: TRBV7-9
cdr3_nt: TGTGCCAGCAGCTTAAGCGGCGACAGGGTGAACGGCTACACCTTC
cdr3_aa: CASSLSGDRVNGYTF

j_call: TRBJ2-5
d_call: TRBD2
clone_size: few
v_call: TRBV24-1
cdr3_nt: TGTGCCACCAGTGAGGCCGGGACTAGCGGGGGGGCTTTCGAGACCCAGTACTTC
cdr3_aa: CATSEAGTSGGAFETQYF

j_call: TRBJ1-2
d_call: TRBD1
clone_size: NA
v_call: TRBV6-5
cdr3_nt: TGTGCCAGCAGTTCCCAACAGGGGTTTGGCTACACCTTC
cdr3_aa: CASSSQQGFGYTF

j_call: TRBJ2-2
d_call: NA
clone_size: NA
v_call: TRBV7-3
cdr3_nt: TGTGCCAGCAGCCCACCGGGACACACGAACACCGGGGAGCTGTTTTTT
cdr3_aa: CASSPPGHTNTGELFF

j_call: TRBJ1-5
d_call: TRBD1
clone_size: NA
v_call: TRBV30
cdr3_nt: TGTGCCTGGAGTCTAGGGACAGCCCGCAATCAGCCCCAGCATTTT
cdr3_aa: CAWSLGTARNQPQHF

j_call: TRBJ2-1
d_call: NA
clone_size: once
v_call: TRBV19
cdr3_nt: TGTGCCAGTAGTATTACAGGGTTGGCCTACAATGAGCAGTTCTTC
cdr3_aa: CASSITGLAYNEQFF

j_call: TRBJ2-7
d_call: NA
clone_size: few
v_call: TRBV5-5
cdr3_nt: TGTGCCAGCAGCCTCTGGACGGGACTCTACGAGCAGTACTTC
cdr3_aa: CASSLWTGLYEQYF

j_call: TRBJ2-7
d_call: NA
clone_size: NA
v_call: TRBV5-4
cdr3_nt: TGTGCCAGCAGCTCCGCGTGGGAGGGGGACTACGAGCAGTACTTC
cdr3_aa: CASSSAWEGDYEQYF

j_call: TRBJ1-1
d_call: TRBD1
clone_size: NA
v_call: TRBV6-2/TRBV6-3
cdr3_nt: TGTGCCAGCAGTTCGCCGGGACAGGGAAACACTGAAGCTTTCTTT
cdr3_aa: CASSSPGQGNTEAFF

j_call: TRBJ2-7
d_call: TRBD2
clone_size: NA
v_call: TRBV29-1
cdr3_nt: TGCAGCGTAATCCGCCCTAGCGGGGGGGCCCGCGAGCAGTACTTC
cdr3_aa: CSVIRPSGGAREQYF

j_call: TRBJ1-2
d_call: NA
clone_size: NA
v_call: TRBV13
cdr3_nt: TGTGCCAGCAGCTTAGGAAGGACAGCCCGACCTAACTATGGCTACACCTTC
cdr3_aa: CASSLGRTARPNYGYTF

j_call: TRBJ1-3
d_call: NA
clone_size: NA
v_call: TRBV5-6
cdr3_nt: TGTGCCAGCAGCCCCCCCGGGGCTGGAAACACCATATATTTT
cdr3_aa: CASSPPGAGNTIYF

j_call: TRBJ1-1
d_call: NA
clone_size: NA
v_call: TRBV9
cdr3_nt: TGTGCCAGCAGCCCGGGGGTTTTGAACACTGAAGCTTTCTTT
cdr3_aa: CASSPGVLNTEAFF

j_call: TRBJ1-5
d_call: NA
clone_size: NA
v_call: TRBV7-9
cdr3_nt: TGTGCCAGCAGCTTAGCCGGGGGGCCCCAGCATTTT
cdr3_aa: CASSLAGGPQHF

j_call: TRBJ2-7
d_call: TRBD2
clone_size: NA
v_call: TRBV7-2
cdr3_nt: TGTGCCAGCAGCAAAGTAGCGGGGGCCACCTACGAGCAGTACTTC
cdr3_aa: CASSKVAGATYEQYF

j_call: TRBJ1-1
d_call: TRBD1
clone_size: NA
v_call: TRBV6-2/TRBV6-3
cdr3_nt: TGTGCCAGCAACCCAGGGGGCGCGGAAAACACTGAAGCTTTCTTT
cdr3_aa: CASNPGGAENTEAFF

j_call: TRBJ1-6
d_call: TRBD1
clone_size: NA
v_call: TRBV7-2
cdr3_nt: TGTGCCAGCAGCCAGGGACAGGGCGGCTCACCCCTCCACTTT
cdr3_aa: CASSQGQGGSPLHF

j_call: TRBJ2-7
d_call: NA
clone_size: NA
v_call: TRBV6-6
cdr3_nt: TGTGCCAGCAGGATTTTAGAGTTCCGGGAGCAGTACTTC
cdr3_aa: CASRILEFREQYF

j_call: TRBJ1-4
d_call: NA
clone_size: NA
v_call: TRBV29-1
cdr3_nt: TGCAGCGTTGGGAAAAGGGGCGAGAATGAAAAACTGTTTTTT
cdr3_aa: CSVGKRGENEKLFF

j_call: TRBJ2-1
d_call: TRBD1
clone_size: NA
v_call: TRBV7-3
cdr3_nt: TGTGCCAGCAGCTTAATGCAGGGGGCGTGGAATGAGCAGTTCTTC
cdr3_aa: CASSLMQGAWNEQFF

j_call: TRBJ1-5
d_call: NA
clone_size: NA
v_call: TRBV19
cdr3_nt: TGTGCCAGTAGTCCACGTGCGGGGGTCAATCAGCCCCAGCATTTT
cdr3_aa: CASSPRAGVNQPQHF

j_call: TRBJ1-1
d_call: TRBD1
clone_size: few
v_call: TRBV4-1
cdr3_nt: TGCGCCAGCAGCCAAAAAAAGACAGGGGGCAGAATTTCGACTGAAGCTTTCTTT
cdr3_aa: CASSQKKTGGRISTEAFF

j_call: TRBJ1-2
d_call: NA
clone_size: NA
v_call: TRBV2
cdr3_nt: TGTGCCAGCAGCCGTCTATCCCCCACGGGCTACACCTTC
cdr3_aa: CASSRLSPTGYTF

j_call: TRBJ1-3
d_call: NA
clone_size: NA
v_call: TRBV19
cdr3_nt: TGTGCCAGTACCCCCGGCAGGATCCTAAACACCATATATTTT
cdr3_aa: CASTPGRILNTIYF